This T cell receptor beta chain emerged from a study of identical twins. Trimming shortened V by 7 bases and J by 10 bases, and 17 bases separated the two germline ends. The CDR3 is 13 residues long. Study-level results: Because invariant MAIT and iNKT cells could be present, zero-insertion analyses could be partly confounded.

TCRdb reprocessed the 5' RACE reads with MiXCR, giving one entry per CDR3 protein. The data contain 550,000 to 700,000 distinct CDR3 sequences, around 20% of them seen just once; the ten biggest clones take up roughly 4%. This clonotype has only one observation. The antigen remains unidentified. These data were also filed under a second study, of T cells expressing NK-cell markers. This second study notes: Alpha-beta TCR T cells were the sole sorting target in several experiments, owing to an anti-gamma-delta TCR antibody. For several donors, these clonotypes were likewise the leading ones in the CD3+CD56-NKG2C+ fraction.

This rearrangement joins TRBV12-3 or TRBV12-4 to TRBJ2-1; a possible D gene is TRBD2 (6 bases). The origin of this receptor is a woman aged 18-30 years in good health. The sample comprised PBMCs. The CDR3 DNA reads as TGTGCCAGCACCCTTCCCTCGGGGGTCGAGCAGTTCTTC. Translation: CASTLPSGVEQFF.